The clone carrying this T cell receptor beta chain came up once. As yet, its antigen is unknown. The sample comes from a study of cytomegalovirus exposure and HLA in healthy donors. Study-wide results and limits: The listing of roughly 160 TCR beta chains classed them as cytomegalovirus-associated. A few CMV-associated chains were confirmed in vitro to be specific for CMV antigens.

Libraries were prepared by immunoSEQ multiplex PCR; TCRdb keeps only in-frame clonotypes and omits some of them. The table lists tens of thousands of clones, about 94% of them singletons. The approximately 120-subject validation cohort, separate from the approximately 660-subject first cohort, included the donors. The specimen sequenced was PBMCs. The origin of this receptor is a man between 18 and 29 years old in good health and CMV-seropositive.

The CDR3: CASSLAGGAADTQYF. CDR3 DNA: TGTGCCAGCAGCTTAGCGGGAGGGGCTGCAGATACGCAGTATTTT. The rearrangement joins TRBV7-3 to TRBJ2-3; 9 bases match TRBD2. The J segment lost 4 bases and the V segment lost 2 bases, leaving 4 bases of the junction unmatched. The CDR3 is 15 amino acids. Germline CDR1 and CDR2: SGHTA and FQGTGA.